This record concerns one T cell receptor (beta chain) sequence. This sample is part of a study of cytomegalovirus exposure and HLA in healthy donors. The trim removed 4 bases at V and 6 bases at J, leaving 3 bases unmatched. The CDR3 has 15 residues. Per the germline V gene, CDR1 is MDHEN and CDR2 is SYDVKM. With 60 Vbeta and 13 Jbeta primers, the PCR was carried out. Sequencing was performed with immunoSEQ multiplex PCR; in TCRdb, only in-frame clones are kept and a portion is missing. There are around 200,000 clones in the sample; around four fifths occur only once, and roughly 0.75% lies in the top ten.

The rearrangement links TRBV28 to TRBJ2-4; TRBD2 matches at 13 bases. This receptor was taken from a woman aged 18-29 years in good health and CMV-seronegative. The sequenced sample was PBMCs. CDR3 sequence (DNA): TGTGCCAGCAGTTCCGGACTAGCGGGAGCAAACATTCAGTACTTC. Protein product: CASSSGLAGANIQYF.